This entry is about one T cell receptor (beta chain). A single count supports this clone. The antigen it recognizes is unknown. No base qualities exist here, and no much larger clone lies one base off it. Preparation of the library involved the immunoSEQ multiplex PCR assay. The multiplex PCR relied on a mix of 60 forward primers for TCR Vbeta segments and 13 reverse primers for TCR Jbeta segments. Amplification of the CDR3 region of rearranged TCR beta genes was performed with a multiplex PCR assay on genomic DNA. The Illumina HiSeq System was used to sequence the amplified TCR beta libraries as 87-base-pair reads. Turning to the authors' computational methods: A later analysis tallied tens of millions of unique TCR beta chains across the 550 to 850 repertoires, and some 10 million of those chains were shared by two or more donors. Raw reads were error-corrected and collapsed into unique sequences by a nearest-neighbor algorithm in which closely related sequences were merged to remove PCR and sequencing errors. To assign V, D and J gene segments, CDR3 sequences were aligned to IMGT reference sequences. For a sequence to be retained, a match of at least six nucleotides to both a V gene segment and a J gene segment was required. Rearrangements were classified as productive when the CDR3 lacked stop codons and remained in frame with V and J, and all other rearrangements were classified as non-productive. CDR3 was defined according to IMGT convention as the region running from the second conserved V-encoded cysteine to the conserved J-encoded phenylalanine. In an earlier analysis of just under 600 of the donors, sequences lacking an unambiguous match to a single V gene segment were excluded. In an earlier analysis of 587 of the donors, V segments were called functional above 56.7% productive rearrangements and were called segregating when the between-donor standard deviation exceeded 5%. To diagnose cytomegalovirus status from the catalog of TCR beta chain sequences, a statistical classification framework was built. A later analysis assigned V and J genes by comparing TCR nucleotide sequences with IMGT/GENE-DB human TR gene sequences. Using the TCRdist pipeline, a later analysis assigned CDR3 sequences along with most-parsimonious VDJ recombination scenarios. A later analysis defined each TCR beta chain by its CDR3 amino acid sequence plus V-gene family, and excluded reads lacking a unique V-gene family. A later analysis removed nearly 600 highly shared, low-generation-probability nucleotide sequences to deal with suspected cross-contamination and a sequencing artifact. In a later analysis, a clonal expansion index was calculated for each public chain from normalized within-repertoire ranks of inferred template counts. In a later analysis, generation probabilities were computed with a VDJ recombination model fitted to out-of-frame rearrangements, and the resulting probabilities were checked against IGoR. In a later analysis, TCR-TCR, TCR-HLA and TCR-CMV co-occurrence was scored with hypergeometric tests, and a repertoire-size bias correction was applied to TCR pairs. False discovery rates were estimated in a later analysis by permuting HLA or CMV assignments 20 times. In a later analysis, co-occurring TCRs were grouped with DBSCAN, and TCRdist sequence similarity was added when clustering was performed within HLA-allele-positive subsets. For co-occurrence clustering, repertoires with fewer than 30,000 or more than 120,000 public chains were excluded, along with a handful of repertoires with anomalous nucleotide sharing. The table was pulled from immuneACCESS by TCRdb, which kept in-frame rearrangements only. Such tables lose some clones; where checked, under half of the loss comes from unresolved V genes, and the rest has no known cause. That table supplies the V and J calls and clone size; D and trimming were determined from the DNA. This sample lists over 100,000 clones; about four fifths were detected once. The ten top clones hold approximately 1.5% of the sample.

Reading the germline V gene gives CDR1 MDHEN and CDR2 SYDVKM. V and J are truncated by 3 bases and 2 bases respectively, leaving an intervening sequence of 17 bases. The cysteine opens and the phenylalanine closes a CDR3 of 16 amino acids. Only the CDR3 part of the read is kept: 48 bases, read in frame from the first base. These data originate in a study of cytomegalovirus exposure and HLA in healthy donors (dated by TCRdb to 2015 to 2018). At the level of the whole study: In an earlier analysis of under 750 of the donors, 250 to 300 Gb of sequence data and 117 million unique TCR beta sequences from 180 million or so T cells were reported. To decide whether each TCR beta V gene segment behaved as functional or pseudogenic, an earlier analysis of fewer than 750 of the donors relied on high-throughput TCR beta sequencing. The study was designed to test whether signatures of past pathogen exposure could be identified by cataloging public T cell receptors. Donor age, sex, ethnicity and CMV serostatus were collected together with the repertoire data. To predict cytomegalovirus infection status, the study combined high-throughput TCR immunosequencing, statistical association of individual TCRs with disease status, and machine learning. Using immunosequencing, the study profiled T cell repertoires from 500 to 800 subjects and related those repertoires to cytomegalovirus serostatus. Across 398 genotyped donors of the cohort, an average of about 240,000 unique TCR beta nucleotide sequences per donor were sequenced, and roughly a sixth of those sequences were non-productive. Class I and class II HLA loci were covered by the typing at four-digit resolution. The number of typed donors differed by locus: about 620-640 for A, B, C, DRB1 and DQB1; approximately 530 for DQA1; approximately 600 for DPA1; and roughly 490 for DPB1. Every repertoire in the discovery cohort had been generated on one and the same sequencing platform. A later genetic analysis took genome-wide SNP genotypes for about 55% of the 666 donors and used that subset as a discovery cohort. The genetic ancestry cluster associated with self-reported Caucasian donors included roughly 84% of the 398 genotyped donors. About five DR-DQ haplotypes were treated as single units for association and clustering because of strong linkage in the cohort. In addition to the first cohort of 666 subjects, a separate validation cohort of 100 to 150 different subjects was used. The later analysis used no new phenotypic data to find candidate immune exposures, relying instead on TCR beta sequences and their occurrence across donors. A later analysis re-examined previously published TCR beta repertoires from more than 600 donors and added high-resolution HLA genotyping to investigate patterns of TCR occurrence. Roughly 320 gigabases of sequencing data and around 80 million unique TCR sequences made up an early release that covered some 640 HLA-typed donors.

The research as a whole found: In a later analysis, most CMV-associated TCR beta chains were found to appear HLA-restricted, with HLA associations seemingly driven largely by CMV exposure. Specific HLA alleles were associated with 16,951 TCR beta sequences at a false discovery rate of 0.05 in a later analysis. The earlier analysis of about 600 of the donors excluded roughly 17 rarely observed V segments, including chromosome 9 orphons, because counts were too low. According to the authors, the approach could potentially be generalized to other disease states and immunological phenotypes. The presence/absence analyses assumed that sequencing depth was roughly uniform across donors, and that assumption may not be true. In a later analysis, several top co-occurrence clusters were reported to appear linked to parvovirus B19, influenza, CMV and Epstein-Barr virus. A later genetic analysis reported fewer N-insertions in productive TCRs among donors in an Asian-associated ancestry cluster than the approximately 670-donor mean. In a later analysis, the rate of TCR association differed among HLA loci, with DRB1 alleles having the most associated TCRs and HLA-C alleles having the fewest. In vitro tests confirmed that a few of the cytomegalovirus-associated TCR beta chains recognize cytomegalovirus antigens. Only TCR beta chains were sequenced in this cohort, and the absence of alpha or paired-chain data limited detectable features. An earlier analysis of some 590 of the donors showed that most TCR beta V segments appeared in productive rearrangements either about 87% or about 30% of the time, which broadly matched IMGT annotations. When HLA alleles, especially DR and DQ, strongly co-occurred, TCR associations were difficult to assign to individual alleles. A later genetic analysis associated a missense DCLRE1C variant with V-gene and J-gene trimming of TCR beta chains, and an independent cohort replicated the association. A further reported finding was that TCR beta sequences accurately predicted the HLA-A and HLA-B alleles for most subjects in the first cohort. Some IMGT-functional V segments, including TRBV6-2 and TRBV6-3, could not be distinguished by the 87-base-pair reads and were therefore excluded. Most TCR sequences were observed very rarely across donors, whereas some public TCRs were present in many individuals. The sequencing pipeline was judged likely to have produced a cluster of highly shared sequence variants as a technical artifact. Compared with equally common non-associated chains, HLA-associated TCR beta chains in a later analysis were more clonally expanded and had lower generation probabilities. Correlated functional status among segregating V segments might reflect linkage disequilibrium, but an unknown experimental factor could not be ruled out. CMV serostatus was the only immune exposure information available for the cohort. The classifier was reported to diagnose cytomegalovirus status with high specificity and sensitivity in both the original and validation cohorts. The study gave a list of around 170 TCR beta chains associated with cytomegalovirus. HLA typing was unavailable for some donors at each locus, so association tests used only the typed subset.

The cohort comprised around 700 healthy bone marrow donors. Cohort members were all nominally healthy when sampled, although unrecorded immune exposures were likely present. The donor was CMV seronegative and belonged to the group of 352 seronegative cohort members. Each donor provided a peripheral blood sample, and peripheral blood mononuclear cells were used for TCR beta sequencing. The Qiagen DNeasy Blood Extraction Kit was used to extract genomic DNA from the blood cell samples. This TCR was sampled from a woman aged 40 to 50 in good health and CMV-seronegative. The sequence links TRBV28 to TRBJ2-7; a tentative D call is TRBD2 (7 bases match). Material: PBMCs. The CDR3 is CASSLGGRGLTYEQYF. The nucleotide sequence reads as follows: TGTGCCAGCAGTTTGGGGGGGCGGGGGCTGACCTACGAGCAGTACTTC.